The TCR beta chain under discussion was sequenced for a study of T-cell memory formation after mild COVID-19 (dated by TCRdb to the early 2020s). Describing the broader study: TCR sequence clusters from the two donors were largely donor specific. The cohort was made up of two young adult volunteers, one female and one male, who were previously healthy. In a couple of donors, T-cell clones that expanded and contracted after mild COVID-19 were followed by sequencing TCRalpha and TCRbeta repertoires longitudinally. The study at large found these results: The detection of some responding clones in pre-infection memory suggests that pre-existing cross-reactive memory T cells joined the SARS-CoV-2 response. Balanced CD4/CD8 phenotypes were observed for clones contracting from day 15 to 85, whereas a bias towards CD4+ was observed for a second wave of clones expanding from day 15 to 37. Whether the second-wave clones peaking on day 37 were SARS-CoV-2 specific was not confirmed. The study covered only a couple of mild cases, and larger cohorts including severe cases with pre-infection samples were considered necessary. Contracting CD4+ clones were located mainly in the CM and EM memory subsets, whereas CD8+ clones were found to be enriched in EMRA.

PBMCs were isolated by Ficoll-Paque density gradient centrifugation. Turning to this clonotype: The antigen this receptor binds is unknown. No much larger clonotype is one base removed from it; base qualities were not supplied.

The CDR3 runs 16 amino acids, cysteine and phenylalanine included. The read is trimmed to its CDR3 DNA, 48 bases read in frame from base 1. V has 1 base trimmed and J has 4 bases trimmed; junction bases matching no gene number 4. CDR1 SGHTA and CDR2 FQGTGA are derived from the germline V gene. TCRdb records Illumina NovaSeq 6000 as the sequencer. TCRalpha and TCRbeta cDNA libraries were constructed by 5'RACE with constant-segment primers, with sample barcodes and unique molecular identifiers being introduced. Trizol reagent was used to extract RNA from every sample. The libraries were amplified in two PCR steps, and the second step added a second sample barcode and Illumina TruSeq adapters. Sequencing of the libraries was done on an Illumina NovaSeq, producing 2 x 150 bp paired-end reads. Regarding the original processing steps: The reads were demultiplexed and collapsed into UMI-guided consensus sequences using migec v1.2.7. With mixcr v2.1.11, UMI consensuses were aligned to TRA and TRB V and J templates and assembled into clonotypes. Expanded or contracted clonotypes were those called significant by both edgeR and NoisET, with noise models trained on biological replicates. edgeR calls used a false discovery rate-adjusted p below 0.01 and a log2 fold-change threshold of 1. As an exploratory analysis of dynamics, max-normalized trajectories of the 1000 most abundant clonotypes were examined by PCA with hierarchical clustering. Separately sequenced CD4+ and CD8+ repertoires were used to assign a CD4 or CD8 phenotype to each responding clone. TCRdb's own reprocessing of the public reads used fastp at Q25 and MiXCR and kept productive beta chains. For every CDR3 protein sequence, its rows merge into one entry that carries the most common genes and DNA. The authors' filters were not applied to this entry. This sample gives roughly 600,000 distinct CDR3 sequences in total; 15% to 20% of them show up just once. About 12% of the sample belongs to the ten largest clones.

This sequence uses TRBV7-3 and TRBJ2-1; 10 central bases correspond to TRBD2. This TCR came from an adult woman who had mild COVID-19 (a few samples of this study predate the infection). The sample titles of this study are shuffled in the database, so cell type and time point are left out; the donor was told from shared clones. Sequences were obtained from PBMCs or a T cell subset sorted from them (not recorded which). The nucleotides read TGTGCCAGCAGCTTAATTAGCGGGAGGTCTTACAATGAGCAGTTCTTC. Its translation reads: CASSLISGRSYNEQFF.